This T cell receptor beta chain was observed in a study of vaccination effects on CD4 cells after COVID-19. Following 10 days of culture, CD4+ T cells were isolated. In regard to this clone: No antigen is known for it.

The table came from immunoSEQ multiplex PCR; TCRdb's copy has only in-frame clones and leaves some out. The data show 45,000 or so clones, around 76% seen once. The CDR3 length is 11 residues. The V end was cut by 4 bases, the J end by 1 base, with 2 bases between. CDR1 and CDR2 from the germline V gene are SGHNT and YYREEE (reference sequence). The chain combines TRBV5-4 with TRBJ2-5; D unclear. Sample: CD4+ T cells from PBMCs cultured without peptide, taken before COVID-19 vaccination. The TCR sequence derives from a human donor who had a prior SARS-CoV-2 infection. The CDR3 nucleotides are TGTGCCAGCAGCATCCAAGAGACCCAGTACTTC. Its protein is CASSIQETQYF.